The T cell receptor (beta chain) described here comes from a study of cytomegalovirus exposure and HLA in healthy donors. Findings and caveats of the study: Relative to equally common others, HLA-associated TCR beta chains showed greater clonal expansion in a later analysis. Altogether, some 170 TCR beta chains were recorded as cytomegalovirus-associated. In a later analysis, 16,951 TCR beta sequences were associated with HLA alleles at 0.05 false discovery rate.

V was clipped by 4 bases and J by 6 bases, with 11 bases between them. Germline CDR1 reads SGHRS; CDR2 reads YFSETQ. The CDR3 length is 13 residues. The PCR contained 60 Vbeta and 13 Jbeta primers. The repertoire was sequenced with immunoSEQ multiplex PCR; TCRdb's copy has only in-frame clones and lacks some. Of about 90,000 clones detected, about 73% appear once; the ten largest clones hold approximately 4.2%. Details on this clone: Its cognate antigen is unknown.

The receptor was derived from a woman aged 35 to 49 in good health and CMV-seropositive. This sequence joins TRBV5-1 and TRBJ1-5, with no clear D. The sequenced sample consisted of PBMCs. The CDR3 reads CASSRTLGQPQHF. The CDR3 DNA follows: TGCGCCAGCAGCCGTACTCTTGGTCAGCCCCAGCATTTT.